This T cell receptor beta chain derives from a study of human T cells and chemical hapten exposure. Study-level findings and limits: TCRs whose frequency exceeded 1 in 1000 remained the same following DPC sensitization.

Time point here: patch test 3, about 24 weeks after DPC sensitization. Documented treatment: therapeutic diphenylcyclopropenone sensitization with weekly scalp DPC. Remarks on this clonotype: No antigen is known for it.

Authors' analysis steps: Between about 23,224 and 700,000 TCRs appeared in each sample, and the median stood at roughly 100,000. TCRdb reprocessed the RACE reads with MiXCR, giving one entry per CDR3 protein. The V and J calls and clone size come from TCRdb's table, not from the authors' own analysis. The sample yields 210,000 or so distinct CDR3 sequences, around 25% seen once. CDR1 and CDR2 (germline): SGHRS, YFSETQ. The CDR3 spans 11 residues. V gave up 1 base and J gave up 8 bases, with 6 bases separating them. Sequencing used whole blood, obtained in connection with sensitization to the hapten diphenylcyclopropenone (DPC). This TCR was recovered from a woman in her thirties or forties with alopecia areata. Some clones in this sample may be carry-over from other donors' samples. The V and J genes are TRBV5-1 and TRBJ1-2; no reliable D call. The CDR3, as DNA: TGCGCCAGCAGCTTGAACGGGGGCTACACCTTC. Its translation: CASSLNGGYTF.